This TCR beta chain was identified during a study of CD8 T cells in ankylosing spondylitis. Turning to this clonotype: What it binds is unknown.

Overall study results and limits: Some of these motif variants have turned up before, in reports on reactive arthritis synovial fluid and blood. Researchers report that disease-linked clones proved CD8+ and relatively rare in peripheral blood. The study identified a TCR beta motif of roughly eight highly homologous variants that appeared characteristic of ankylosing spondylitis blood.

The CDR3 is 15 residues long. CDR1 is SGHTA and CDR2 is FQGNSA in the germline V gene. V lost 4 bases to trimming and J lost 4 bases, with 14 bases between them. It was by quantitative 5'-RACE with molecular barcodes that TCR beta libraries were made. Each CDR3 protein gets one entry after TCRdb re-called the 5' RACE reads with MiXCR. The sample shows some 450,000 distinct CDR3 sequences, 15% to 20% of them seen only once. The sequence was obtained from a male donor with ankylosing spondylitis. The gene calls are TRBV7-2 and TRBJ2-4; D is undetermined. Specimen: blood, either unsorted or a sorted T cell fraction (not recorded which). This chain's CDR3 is CASSSQRLEKNIQYF. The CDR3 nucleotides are TGTGCCAGCAGCTCGCAACGACTGGAAAAAAACATTCAGTACTTC.